One TCR beta chain is described in this entry. The antigen is not known. The study sequenced TCR beta in blood CD8+ and CD4+ T cells. The germline V and J ends were trimmed by 0 bases and 8 bases, with 11 bases remaining between them. This CDR3 spans 13 amino acids. Per germline, CDR1 SGHRS and CDR2 YFSETQ. These data are taken from a study of CD8 T cells in Susac syndrome. Study background: Treatment at blood withdrawal was none, corticosteroids, or intravenous immunoglobulin alone in Susac syndrome patients.

RNA amounts of about 0.5 to 1 ug underwent reverse transcription with random hexamers. TCRdb re-called the immunoSEQ multiplex PCR reads through MiXCR, storing one row per CDR3 protein. The data contain 210,000 or so distinct CDR3 sequences, 94% of them singletons. Findings of the study overall: The study's TCR sequencing and HLA analysis covered a relatively small number of individuals, and the study acknowledged this.

Specimen: CD4+ T cells from PBMCs. The clonotype originates from a human donor with Susac syndrome. J is TRBJ1-1 and V is TRBV5-1; D is unresolved. This CDR3 reads CASSLGGRQEAFF. As DNA, the CDR3 is TGCGCCAGCAGCTTGGGAGGGAGGCAAGAAGCTTTCTTT.